The clone carrying this TCR beta chain was picked up a small number of times. Its antigen is still unknown. V lost 3 bases, J lost 4 bases, and 14 bases lay in between. CDR3 size: 15 residues. Germline CDR1 and CDR2: MDHEN and SYDVKM. Purities over 95% were achieved in all sorted populations. The study reverse transcribed the entire isolated RNA, so it sequenced expressed TCRB transcripts. Repertoires were generated with immunoSEQ multiplex PCR, while TCRdb's copy carries only in-frame clones and drops some. The table has about 330,000 clones, about 10% seen once. This entry comes from a study of beta chain features in type 1 diabetes. Findings and limits, study-wide: Patients' naive, central memory and Treg TCRB repertoires seemed closer to one another than those of healthy donors. A potential influence of HLA type upon TCRB rearrangement remained unresolved herein.

This chain links TRBV28 with TRBJ2-3; possible D gene TRBD1, 6 bases. Material: naive CD4+ T cells from blood. The sequence was obtained from a woman in her 30s in good health. The CDR3 spells CASSLAGGGSDTQYF. The DNA of the CDR3 is TGTGCCAGCAGTTTGGCTGGGGGCGGATCAGATACGCAGTATTTT.